This T cell receptor beta chain derives from a study of long-term antiretroviral therapy in people with HIV (dated by TCRdb to between 2020 and 2023). With respect to the entire study: The earliest samples were collected approximately a decade before the 2015 WHO recommendation for immediate ART, a period when ART was typically delayed until CD4 counts fell. About 40% of the roughly 30 participants with HIV were female. No cross-contamination during QIAcube processing was seen in test extractions of a monoclonal T-cell line run alongside around 30 polyclonal samples. A retrospective serial study tested whether ART initiation and durable HIV suppression were associated with changes in peripheral blood TRB repertoire composition and diversity. A total of under 250 cryopreserved PBMC samples came from roughly 30 adults with confirmed HIV infection and were collected serially over a mean of roughly six years (range 1-12). Points the paper makes about the study in general: Owing to limited PBMC availability, only the TCR beta chain was sequenced, without alpha chain pairing. Unsorted PBMC were profiled instead of sorted CD4+ and CD8+ T cells because pre-ART samples had limited cell numbers. Compared with controls, HIV repertoires had narrower CDR3 length ranges, and the network structure pointed to an antigen-experienced repertoire that shifted only slightly toward naive after ART. Inferences about post-ART repertoire changes were limited because no data were available on ART adherence, viral resistance or therapy changes. Expanded TRB clones identified before ART initiation dominated the repertoire at all time points, although this dominance fluctuated and declined in many PLHIV after ART. The samples were dated from about 2004 to 2018, and the ART regimens that were used may be less effective than current ART regimens. A significant increase in TRB diversity was found to be associated with ART initiation, although TRB diversity was observed to remain significantly below that of transplant donor controls even after long-term ART.

The immunoSEQ hsTCRB v3.0 assay was used at survey level resolution to sequence the TRB variable region. The targeted TRB sequencing depth was about 40,000-50,000 T-cell genomes per sample. TRB libraries were pooled and sequenced on an Illumina MiSeq using a v3 150-cycle kit. On the study's bioinformatics: Analysis of repertoires was carried out in R inside a reproducible Nextflow workflow spanning QC, data transformation and analysis. LymphoSeq2, an R package for exploring AIRR-Seq data, was used to implement custom analyses. A few samples that yielded fewer than 5000 total TRB sequences were excluded, so that fewer than 250 HIV repertoires were analyzed. Among the 180 to 200 HIV repertoires that were kept, roughly 58 were collected before ART initiation and about 130 were collected after ART initiation. Repertoires were downsampled to 5000 TRB nucleotide sequences, with summary statistics averaged over 100 downsampling iterations. TRB sequences were retained for analysis only if CDR3 regions of at least seven amino acids were present. Diversity was assessed using a clonality score derived from Shannon entropy and using the Gini coefficient. In the repertoire networks, any two of the top 5000 CDR3 amino acid sequences were linked whenever the two sequences differed by an edit distance of one. Antigen specificity groups and MHC restriction were predicted for TRB CDR3 amino acid sequences with GLIPH2. CDR3 amino acid sequences were matched against VDJdb and McPAS-TCR to flag known CMV, EBV, HIV or tissue antigen associations. Pre-ART, post-ART and control groups were compared with Wilcoxon signed-rank tests and Holm-Bonferroni correction. The table was pulled from immuneACCESS by TCRdb, which kept in-frame rearrangements only. Such tables lose some clones; where checked, under half of the loss comes from unresolved V genes, and the rest has no known cause. That table supplies the V and J calls and clone size; D and trimming were determined from the DNA. In all, the sample holds approximately 35,000 clones, and around 97% of those were seen once. Of the sample, 2.5% to 3% falls within the top ten clones.

According to the germline V gene, CDR1 reads SGDLS and CDR2 reads YYNGEE. Its CDR3 holds 15 amino acids, cysteine through phenylalanine. Here the CDR3 DNA is all that survives: 45 bases in frame from base 1. V was cut back by 4 bases and J by 3 bases, leaving a gap of 15 bases between them. To be included, a participant needed at least one PBMC sample from before ART initiation plus at least two post-ART samples. Treatment was received in the United States of America by all participants with HIV. Before DNA extraction, cryopreserved samples containing 1-10 million PBMC were thawed and washed. At the time of the earliest PBMC sample, participants with HIV were aged between roughly 20 and 54 years. PBMC samples were contributed by each participant from 1-4 timepoints before ART initiation and 2-8 timepoints after ART initiation, with a median of 7 samples. For every participant, serial HIV viral load, CD4+ T-cell count, ART history and demographic data were obtained. Genomic DNA was extracted from unsorted PBMC with a Qiagen kit on a QIAcube, with processing performed in batches of 12 samples.

As for this clone: There is no known antigen for this receptor. No base-level quality is on record; no much larger clone is a single base apart.

Rearrangement joined TRBV9 to TRBJ2-3; the D gene is possibly TRBD2, with 5 bases matching. The sample in question was unsorted PBMCs, obtained 6.9 years after starting antiretroviral therapy. The receptor comes from a young man with HIV. CDR3 region: CASSPGDFMTDTQYF. The DNA is as follows: TGTGCCAGCAGCCCCGGGGATTTTATGACAGATACGCAGTATTTT.